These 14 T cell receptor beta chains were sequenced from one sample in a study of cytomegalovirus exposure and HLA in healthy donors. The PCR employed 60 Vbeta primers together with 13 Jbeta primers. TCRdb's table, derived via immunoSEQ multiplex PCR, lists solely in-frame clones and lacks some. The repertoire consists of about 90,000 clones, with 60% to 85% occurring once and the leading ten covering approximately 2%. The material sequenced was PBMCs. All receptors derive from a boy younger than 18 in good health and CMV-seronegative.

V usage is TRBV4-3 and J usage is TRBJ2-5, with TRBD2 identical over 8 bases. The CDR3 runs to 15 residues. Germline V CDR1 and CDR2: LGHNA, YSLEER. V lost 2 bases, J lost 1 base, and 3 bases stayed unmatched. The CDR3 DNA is TGCGCCAGCAGCCAATGGCGGGGGGCCCAAGAGACCCAGTACTTC. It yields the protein CASSQWRGAQETQYF.

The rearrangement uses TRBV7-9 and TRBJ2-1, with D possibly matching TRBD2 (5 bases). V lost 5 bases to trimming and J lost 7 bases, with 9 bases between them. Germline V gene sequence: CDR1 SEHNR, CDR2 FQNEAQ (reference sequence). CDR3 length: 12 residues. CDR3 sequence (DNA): TGTGCCAGCAGCCTTACGGGAAATGAGCAGTTCTTC. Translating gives CASSLTGNEQFF. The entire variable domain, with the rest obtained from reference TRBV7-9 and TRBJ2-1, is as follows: DTGVSQNPRHKITKRGQNVTFRCDPISEHNRLYWYRQTLGQGPEFLTYFQNEAQLEKSRLLSDRFSAERPKGSFSTLEIQRTEQGDSAMYLCASSLTGNEQFFGPGTRLTVL.

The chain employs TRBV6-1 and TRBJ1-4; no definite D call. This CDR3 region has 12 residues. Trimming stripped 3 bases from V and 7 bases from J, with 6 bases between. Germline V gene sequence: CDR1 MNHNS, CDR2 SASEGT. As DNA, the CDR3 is TGTGCCAGCAGTGAGTACGGTGAAAAACTGTTTTTT. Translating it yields CASSEYGEKLFF.

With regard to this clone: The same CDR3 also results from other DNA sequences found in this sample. DNA of the CDR3: TGTGCCAGCAGTTTAACAGGGGGTAACACTGAAGCTTTCTTT. Its translation: CASSLTGGNTEAFF. The rearrangement joins TRBV28 to TRBJ1-1; 8 bases fit TRBD1. The trim removed 2 bases at V and 2 bases at J, leaving 1 base unmatched. Germline V gene lookup returns CDR1 MDHEN and CDR2 SYDVKM. The CDR3 runs 14 residues.

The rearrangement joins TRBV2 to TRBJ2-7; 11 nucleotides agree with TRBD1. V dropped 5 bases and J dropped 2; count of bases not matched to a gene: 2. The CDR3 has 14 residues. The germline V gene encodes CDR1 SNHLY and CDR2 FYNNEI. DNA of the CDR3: TGTGCCAGCAGTACGGGACAGGGGGCCTACGAGCAGTACTTC. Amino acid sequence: CASSTGQGAYEQYF.

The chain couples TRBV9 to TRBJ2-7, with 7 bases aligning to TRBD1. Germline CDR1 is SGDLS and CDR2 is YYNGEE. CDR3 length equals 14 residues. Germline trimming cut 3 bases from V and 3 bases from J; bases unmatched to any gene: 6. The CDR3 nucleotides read TGTGCCAGCAGCGCGACAGGGAGAGTCTACGAGCAGTACTTC. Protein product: CASSATGRVYEQYF. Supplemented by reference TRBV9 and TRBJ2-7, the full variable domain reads DSGVTQTPKHLITATGQRVTLRCSPRSGDLSVYWYQQSLDQGLQFLIQYYNGEERAKGNILERFSAQQFPDLHSELNLSSLELGDSALYFCASSATGRVYEQYFGPGTRLTVT.

In DNA, the CDR3 is TGCGCCAGCACCGACAGGGGGCTATGCAACACCATATATTTT. This translates into CASTDRGLCNTIYF. The V call is TRBV10-1, the J call TRBJ1-3, with 10 bases matching TRBD1. CDR3 length equals 14 residues. V shed 7 bases, J shed 7 bases, and the junction held 7 bases outside the gene matches. Germline CDR1 and CDR2: WNHNN and SYGVQD (reference sequence).

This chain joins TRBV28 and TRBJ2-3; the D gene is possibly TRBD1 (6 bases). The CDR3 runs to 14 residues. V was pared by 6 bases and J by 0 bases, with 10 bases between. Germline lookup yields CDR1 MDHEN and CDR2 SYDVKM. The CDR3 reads CASRRTASTDTQYF. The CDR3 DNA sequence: TGTGCCAGCAGAAGGACAGCGAGCACAGATACGCAGTATTTT.

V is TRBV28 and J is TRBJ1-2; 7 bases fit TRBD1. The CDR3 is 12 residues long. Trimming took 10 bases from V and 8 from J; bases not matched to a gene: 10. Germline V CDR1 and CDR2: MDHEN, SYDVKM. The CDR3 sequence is CATVTGSGGYTF. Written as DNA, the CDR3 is TGTGCCACCGTGACAGGGTCTGGAGGCTACACCTTC.

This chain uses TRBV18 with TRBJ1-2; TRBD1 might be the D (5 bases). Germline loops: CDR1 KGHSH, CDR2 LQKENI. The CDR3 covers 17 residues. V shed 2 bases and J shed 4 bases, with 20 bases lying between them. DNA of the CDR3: TGTGCCAGCTCACCAAGCCGGCGGGACTCCGAGGGCTATGGCTACACCTTC. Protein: CASSPSRRDSEGYGYTF.

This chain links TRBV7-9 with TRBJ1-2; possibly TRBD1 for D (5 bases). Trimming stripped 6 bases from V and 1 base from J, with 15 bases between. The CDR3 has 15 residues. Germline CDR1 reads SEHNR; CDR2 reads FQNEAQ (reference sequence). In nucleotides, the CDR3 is TGTGCCAGCAGTCCAACCCGCCAGGGTAACTATGGCTACACCTTC. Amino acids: CASSPTRQGNYGYTF.

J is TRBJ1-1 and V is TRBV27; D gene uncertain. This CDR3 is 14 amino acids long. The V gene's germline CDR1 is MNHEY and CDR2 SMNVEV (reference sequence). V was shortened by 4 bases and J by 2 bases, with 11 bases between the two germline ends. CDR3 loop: CASSWAGDNTEAFF. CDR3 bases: TGTGCCAGCAGTTGGGCAGGCGATAACACTGAAGCTTTCTTT.

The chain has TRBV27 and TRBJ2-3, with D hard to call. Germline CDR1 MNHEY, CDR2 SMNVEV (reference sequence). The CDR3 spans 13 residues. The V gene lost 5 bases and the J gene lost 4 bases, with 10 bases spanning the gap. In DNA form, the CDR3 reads TGTGCCAGCAGTGAACTAATGGCAGATACGCAGTATTTT. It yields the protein CASSELMADTQYF.

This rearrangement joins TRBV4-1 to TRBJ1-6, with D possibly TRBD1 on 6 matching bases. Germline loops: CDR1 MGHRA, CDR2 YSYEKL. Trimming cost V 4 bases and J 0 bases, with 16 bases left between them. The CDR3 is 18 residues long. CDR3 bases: TGCGCCAGCAGCCCGACTCATTGGACAGTCTCCTATAATTCACCCCTCCACTTT. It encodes CASSPTHWTVSYNSPLHF.